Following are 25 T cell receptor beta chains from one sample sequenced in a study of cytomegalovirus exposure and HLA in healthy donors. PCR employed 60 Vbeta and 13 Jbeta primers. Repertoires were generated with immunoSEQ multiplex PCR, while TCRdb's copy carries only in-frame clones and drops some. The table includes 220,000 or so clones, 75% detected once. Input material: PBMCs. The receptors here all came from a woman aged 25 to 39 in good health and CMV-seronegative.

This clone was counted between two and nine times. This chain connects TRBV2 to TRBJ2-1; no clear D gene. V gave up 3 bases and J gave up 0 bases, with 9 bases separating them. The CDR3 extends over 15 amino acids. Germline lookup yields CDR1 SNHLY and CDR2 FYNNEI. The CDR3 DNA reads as TGTGCCAGCAGTGATTCGTCGAGCTCCTACAATGAGCAGTTCTTC. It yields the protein CASSDSSSSYNEQFF.

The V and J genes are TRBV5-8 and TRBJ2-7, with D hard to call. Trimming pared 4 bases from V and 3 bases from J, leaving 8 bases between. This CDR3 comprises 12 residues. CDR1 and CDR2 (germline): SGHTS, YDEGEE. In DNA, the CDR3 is TGTGCCAGCAGCAACGGTTTCTACGAGCAGTACTTC. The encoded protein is CASSNGFYEQYF.

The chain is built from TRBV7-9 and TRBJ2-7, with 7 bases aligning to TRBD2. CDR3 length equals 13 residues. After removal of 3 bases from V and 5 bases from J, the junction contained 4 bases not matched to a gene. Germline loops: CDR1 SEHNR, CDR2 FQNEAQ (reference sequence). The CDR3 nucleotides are TGTGCCAGCAGCTTCGGGGCGGGGGACGAGCAGTACTTC. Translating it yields CASSFGAGDEQYF.

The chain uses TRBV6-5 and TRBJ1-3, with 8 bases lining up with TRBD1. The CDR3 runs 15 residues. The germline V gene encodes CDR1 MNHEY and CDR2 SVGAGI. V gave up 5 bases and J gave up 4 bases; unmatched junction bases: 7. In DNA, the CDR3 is TGTGCCAGCAGTGTCTTTGACAGGGGCGGAAACACCATATATTTT. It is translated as CASSVFDRGGNTIYF.

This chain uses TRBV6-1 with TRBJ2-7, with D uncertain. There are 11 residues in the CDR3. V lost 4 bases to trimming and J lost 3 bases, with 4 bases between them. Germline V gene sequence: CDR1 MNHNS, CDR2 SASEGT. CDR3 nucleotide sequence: TGTGCCAGCAGTGCCTACTACGAGCAGTACTTC. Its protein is CASSAYYEQYF.

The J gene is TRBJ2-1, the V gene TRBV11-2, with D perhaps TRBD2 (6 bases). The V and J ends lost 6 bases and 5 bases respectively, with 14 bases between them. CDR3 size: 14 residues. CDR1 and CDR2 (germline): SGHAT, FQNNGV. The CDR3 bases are TGTGCCAGCAGTTCAGGTGAGCGGGACAATGAGCAGTTCTTC. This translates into CASSSGERDNEQFF. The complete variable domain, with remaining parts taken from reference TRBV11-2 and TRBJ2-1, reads EAGVAQSPRYKIIEKRQSVAFWCNPISGHATLYWYQQILGQGPKLLIQFQNNGVVDDSQLPKDRFSAERLKGVDSTLKIQPAKLEDSAVYLCASSSGERDNEQFFGPGTRLTVL.

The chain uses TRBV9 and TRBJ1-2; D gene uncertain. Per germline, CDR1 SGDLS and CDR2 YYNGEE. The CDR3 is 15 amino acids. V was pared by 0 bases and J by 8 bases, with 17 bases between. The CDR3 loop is CASSVAWTGSGGYTF. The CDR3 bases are TGTGCCAGCAGCGTAGCCTGGACGGGGAGTGGAGGCTACACCTTC.

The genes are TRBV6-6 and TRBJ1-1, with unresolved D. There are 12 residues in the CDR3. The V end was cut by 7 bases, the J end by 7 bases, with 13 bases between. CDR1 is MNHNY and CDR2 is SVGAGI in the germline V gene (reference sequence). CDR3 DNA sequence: TGTGCCAGCACTTTACGGGAAGTTGAAGCTTTCTTT. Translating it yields CASTLREVEAFF.

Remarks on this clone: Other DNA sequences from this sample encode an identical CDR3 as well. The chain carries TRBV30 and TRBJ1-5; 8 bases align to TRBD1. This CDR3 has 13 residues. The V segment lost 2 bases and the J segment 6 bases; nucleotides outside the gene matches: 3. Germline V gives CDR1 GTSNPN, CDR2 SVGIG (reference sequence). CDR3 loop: CAWSPGGSQPQHF. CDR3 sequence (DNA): TGTGCCTGGAGTCCAGGGGGCTCTCAGCCCCAGCATTTT.

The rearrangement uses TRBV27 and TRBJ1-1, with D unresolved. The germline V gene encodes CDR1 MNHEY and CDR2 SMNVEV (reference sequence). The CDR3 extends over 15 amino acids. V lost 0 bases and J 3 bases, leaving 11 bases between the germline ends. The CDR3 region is CASSLSYGKYTEAFF. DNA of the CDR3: TGTGCCAGCAGTTTATCATACGGGAAGTACACTGAAGCTTTCTTT.

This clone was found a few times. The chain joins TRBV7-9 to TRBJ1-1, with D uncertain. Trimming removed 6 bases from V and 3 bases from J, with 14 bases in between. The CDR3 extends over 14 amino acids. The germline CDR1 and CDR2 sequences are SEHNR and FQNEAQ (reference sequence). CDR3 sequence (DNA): TGTGCCAGCAGTCCTAGTGGGTCAGACACTGAAGCTTTCTTT. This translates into CASSPSGSDTEAFF.

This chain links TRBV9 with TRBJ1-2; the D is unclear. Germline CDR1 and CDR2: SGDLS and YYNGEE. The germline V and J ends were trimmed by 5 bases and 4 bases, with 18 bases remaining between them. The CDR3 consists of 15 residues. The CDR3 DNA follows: TGTGCCAGCAGTAAACTAGTGGACCTGGCCTATGGCTACACCTTC. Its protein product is CASSKLVDLAYGYTF.

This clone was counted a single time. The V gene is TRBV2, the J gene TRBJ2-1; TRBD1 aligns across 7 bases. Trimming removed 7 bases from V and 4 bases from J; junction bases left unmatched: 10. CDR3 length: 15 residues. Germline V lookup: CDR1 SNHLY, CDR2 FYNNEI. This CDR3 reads CASTALAGGYNEQFF. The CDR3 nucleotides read TGTGCCAGCACGGCCCTGGCAGGGGGATACAATGAGCAGTTCTTC.

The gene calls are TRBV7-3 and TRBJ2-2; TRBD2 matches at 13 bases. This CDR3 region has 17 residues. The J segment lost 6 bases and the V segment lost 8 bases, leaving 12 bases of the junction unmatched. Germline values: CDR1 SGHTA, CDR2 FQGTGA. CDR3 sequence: CASARLAGGSGPGELFF. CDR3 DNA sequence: TGTGCCAGCGCCCGACTAGCGGGAGGTTCCGGGCCCGGGGAGCTGTTTTTT.

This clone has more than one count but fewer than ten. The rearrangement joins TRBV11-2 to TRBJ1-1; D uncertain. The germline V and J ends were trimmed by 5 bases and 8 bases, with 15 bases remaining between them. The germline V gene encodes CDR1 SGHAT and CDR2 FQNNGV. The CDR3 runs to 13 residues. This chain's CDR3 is CASSPEYSGEAFF. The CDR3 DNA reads TGTGCCAGCAGCCCCGAATACTCCGGGGAAGCTTTCTTT.

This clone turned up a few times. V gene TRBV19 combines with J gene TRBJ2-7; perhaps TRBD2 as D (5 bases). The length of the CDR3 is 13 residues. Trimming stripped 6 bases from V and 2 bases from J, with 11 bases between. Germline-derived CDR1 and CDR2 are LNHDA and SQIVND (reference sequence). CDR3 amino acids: CASSRLTTYEQYF. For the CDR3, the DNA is TGTGCCAGTAGCCGACTAACCACCTACGAGCAGTACTTC.

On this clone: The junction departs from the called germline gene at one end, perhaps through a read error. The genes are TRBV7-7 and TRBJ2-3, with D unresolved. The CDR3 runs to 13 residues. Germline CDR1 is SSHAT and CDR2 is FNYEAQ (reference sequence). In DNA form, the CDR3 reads TGTGCTAGCAGCTCCCCGGGCACAGATACGCAGTATTTT. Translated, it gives CASSSPGTDTQYF.

Here the CDR3 DNA reads TGCGCCAGCAGCTTGGTGGCTAGCGGGTACAATGAGCAGTTCTTC. This encodes CASSLVASGYNEQFF. The chain uses TRBV5-1 and TRBJ2-1; 8 bases match TRBD2. This CDR3 contains 15 residues. Per the germline V gene, CDR1 is SGHRS and CDR2 is YFSETQ. J gave up 4 bases and V 0 bases, and 3 bases lay outside the gene matches. Full variable domain (rest looked up from reference TRBV5-1 and TRBJ2-1): KAGVTQTPRYLIKTRGQQVTLSCSPISGHRSVSWYQQTPGQGLQFLFEYFSETQRNKGNFPGRFSGRQFSNSRSEMNVSTLELGDSALYLCASSLVASGYNEQFFGPGTRLTVL.

The CDR3 protein is CASSIQQGVDTEAFF. The CDR3 DNA reads TGTGCCAGCAGCATTCAACAGGGGGTTGACACTGAAGCTTTCTTT. The chain couples TRBV7-9 to TRBJ1-1, with 8 positions matching TRBD1. The CDR3 is 15 amino acids. Losses at the gene ends were 5 bases for V and 3 bases for J; bases not matched to a gene: 8. Per the germline V gene, CDR1 is SEHNR and CDR2 is FQNEAQ (reference sequence).

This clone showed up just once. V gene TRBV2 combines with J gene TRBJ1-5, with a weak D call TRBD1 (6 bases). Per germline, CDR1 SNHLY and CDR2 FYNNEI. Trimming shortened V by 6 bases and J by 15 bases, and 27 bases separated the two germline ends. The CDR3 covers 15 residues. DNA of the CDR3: TGTGCCAGCAGAGAGACAACTACCGGGACACCCCTGCGGCATTTT. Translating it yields CASRETTTGTPLRHF.

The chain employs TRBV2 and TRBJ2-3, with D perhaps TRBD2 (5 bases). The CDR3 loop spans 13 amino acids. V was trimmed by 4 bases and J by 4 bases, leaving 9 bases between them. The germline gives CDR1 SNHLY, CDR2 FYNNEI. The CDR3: CASSVREADTQYF. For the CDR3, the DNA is TGTGCCAGCAGTGTTCGGGAAGCAGATACGCAGTATTTT. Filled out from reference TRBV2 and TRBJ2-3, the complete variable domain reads EPEVTQTPSHQVTQMGQEVILRCVPISNHLYFYWYRQILGQKVEFLVSFYNNEISEKSEIFDDQFSVERPDGSNFTLKIRSTKLEDSAMYFCASSVREADTQYFGPGTRLTVL.

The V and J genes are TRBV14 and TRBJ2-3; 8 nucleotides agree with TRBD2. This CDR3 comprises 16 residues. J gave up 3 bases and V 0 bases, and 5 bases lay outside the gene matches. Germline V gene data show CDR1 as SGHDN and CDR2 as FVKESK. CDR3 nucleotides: TGTGCCAGCAGCCAAGAGGGCCAGCGGGGGACAGATACGCAGTATTTT. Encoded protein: CASSQEGQRGTDTQYF.

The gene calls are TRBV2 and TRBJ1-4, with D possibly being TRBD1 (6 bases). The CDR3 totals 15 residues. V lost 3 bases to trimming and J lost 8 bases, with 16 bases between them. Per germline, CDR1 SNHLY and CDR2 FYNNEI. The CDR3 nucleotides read TGTGCCAGCAGTGAGGACAGTCGGAAACCGGAAAAACTGTTTTTT. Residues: CASSEDSRKPEKLFF.

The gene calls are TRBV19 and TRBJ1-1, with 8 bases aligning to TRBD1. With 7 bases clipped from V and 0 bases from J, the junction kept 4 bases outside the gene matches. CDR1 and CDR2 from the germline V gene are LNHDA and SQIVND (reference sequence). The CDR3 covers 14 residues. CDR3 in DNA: TGTGCCAGTAACCGACAGGGGATGAACACTGAAGCTTTCTTT. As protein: CASNRQGMNTEAFF.

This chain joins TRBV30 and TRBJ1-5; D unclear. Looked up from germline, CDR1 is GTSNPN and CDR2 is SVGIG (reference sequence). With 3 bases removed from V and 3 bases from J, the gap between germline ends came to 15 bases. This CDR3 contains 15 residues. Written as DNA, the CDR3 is TGTGCCTGGAGGTCCCCCGGAGGTCCCAATCAGCCCCAGCATTTT. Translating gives CAWRSPGGPNQPQHF.